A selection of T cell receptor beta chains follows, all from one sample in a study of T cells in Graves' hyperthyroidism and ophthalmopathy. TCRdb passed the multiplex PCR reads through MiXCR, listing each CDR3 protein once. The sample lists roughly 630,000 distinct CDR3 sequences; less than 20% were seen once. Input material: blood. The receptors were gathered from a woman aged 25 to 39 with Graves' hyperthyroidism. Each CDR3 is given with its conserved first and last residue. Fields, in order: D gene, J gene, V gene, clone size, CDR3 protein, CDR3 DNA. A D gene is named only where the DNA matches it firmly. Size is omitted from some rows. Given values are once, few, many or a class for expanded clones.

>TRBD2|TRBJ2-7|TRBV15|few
CATSSGLAYEQYF
TGTGCCACCAGCAGCGGACTAGCATACGAGCAGTACTTC
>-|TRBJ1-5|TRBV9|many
CASSVGGTFNQPQHF
TGTGCCAGCAGCGTAGGTGGGACATTTAATCAGCCCCAGCATTTT
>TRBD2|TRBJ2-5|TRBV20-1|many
CSVPSLAGGPRETQYF
TGCAGTGTCCCCAGCCTAGCGGGAGGGCCTAGGGAGACCCAGTACTTC
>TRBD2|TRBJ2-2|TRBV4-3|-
CASSQRASGPLTGELFF
TGCGCCAGCAGCCAGAGGGCTAGCGGGCCACTCACCGGGGAGCTGTTTTTT
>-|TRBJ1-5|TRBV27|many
CASSPVGGNSNQPQHF
TGTGCCAGCAGCCCCGTTGGGGGCAATAGCAATCAGCCCCAGCATTTT
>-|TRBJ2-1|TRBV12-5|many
CASEQRGLGRNEQFF
TGTGCTAGTGAACAACGGGGCTTAGGGAGGAATGAGCAGTTCTTC
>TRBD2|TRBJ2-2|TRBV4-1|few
CASSQRDGTSGSPGELFF
TGCGCCAGCAGCCAACGAGATGGGACTAGCGGGAGTCCTGGGGAGCTGTTTTTT
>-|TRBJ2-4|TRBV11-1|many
CASRPGKNIQYF
TGTGCCAGCAGACCGGGGAAAAACATTCAGTACTTC
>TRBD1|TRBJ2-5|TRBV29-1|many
CSVRTGQETQYF
TGCAGCGTTAGGACAGGCCAAGAGACCCAGTACTTC
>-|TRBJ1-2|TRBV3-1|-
CASSQDLAGLGSGYGYTF
TGTGCCAGCAGCCAAGATTTAGCAGGGTTGGGATCCGGGTATGGCTACACCTTC
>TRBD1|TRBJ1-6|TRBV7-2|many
CASQTGTAGSPLHF
TGTGCCAGTCAAACCGGGACAGCAGGTTCACCCCTCCACTTT
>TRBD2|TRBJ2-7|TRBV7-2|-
CASSKSGRVSYEQYF
TGTGCCAGCAGCAAGAGCGGGAGGGTAAGCTACGAGCAGTACTTC
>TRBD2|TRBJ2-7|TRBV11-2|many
CASSLGGGSEQYF
TGTGCCAGCAGCCTTGGGGGGGGATCCGAGCAGTACTTC
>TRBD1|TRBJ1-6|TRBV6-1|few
CASSRGQGRSPLHF
TGTGCCAGCAGTCGGGGACAGGGGAGATCACCCCTCCACTTT
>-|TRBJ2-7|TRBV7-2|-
CASSSGQSGLGGEQYF
TGTGCCAGCAGCTCAGGTCAGTCCGGTCTCGGCGGCGAGCAGTACTTC
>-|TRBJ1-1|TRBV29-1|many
CSVASRSLNTEAFF
TGCAGCGTTGCATCGCGCAGCCTGAACACTGAAGCTTTCTTT
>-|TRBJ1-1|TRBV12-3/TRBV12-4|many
CASSLLDLNTEAFF
TGTGCCAGCAGTTTGTTGGATTTGAACACTGAAGCTTTCTTT
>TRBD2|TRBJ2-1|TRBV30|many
CARSSGSSNSAEQFF
TGTGCCCGATCTAGCGGGAGCTCAAATTCCGCTGAGCAGTTCTTC
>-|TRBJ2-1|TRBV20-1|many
CSAGLFTRSYNEQFF
TGCAGTGCTGGTCTATTCACTAGGTCCTACAATGAGCAGTTCTTC
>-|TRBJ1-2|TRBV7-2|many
CASSLERDTTNYGYTF
TGTGCCAGCAGCTTAGAACGGGACACAACTAACTATGGCTACACCTTC
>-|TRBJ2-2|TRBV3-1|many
CASSHGGGSNTGELFF
TGTGCCAGCAGCCACGGAGGAGGCTCGAACACCGGGGAGCTGTTTTTT
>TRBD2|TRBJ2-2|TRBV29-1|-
CSVVRGLGYSGRAHTGELFF
TGCAGCGTTGTCAGAGGGTTGGGATATAGCGGGAGGGCCCACACCGGGGAGCTGTTTTTT
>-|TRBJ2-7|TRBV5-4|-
CASSWDNYEQYF
TGTGCCAGCAGCTGGGACAACTACGAGCAGTACTTC
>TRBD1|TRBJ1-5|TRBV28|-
CASTTGEDYQPQHF
TGTGCCAGCACTACAGGGGAGGACTATCAGCCCCAGCATTTT
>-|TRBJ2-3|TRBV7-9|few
CASSSTPTDTQYF
TGTGCCAGCAGCTCAACTCCCACAGATACGCAGTATTTT
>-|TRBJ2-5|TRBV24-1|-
CATSEGETQYF
TGTGCCACCAGTGAGGGAGAGACCCAGTACTTC
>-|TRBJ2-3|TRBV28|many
CASSFLQGTDTQYF
TGTGCCAGCAGTTTTTTACAGGGCACAGATACGCAGTATTTT
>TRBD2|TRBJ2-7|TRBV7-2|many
CASSLAGTSGVLYEQYF
TGTGCCAGCAGCTTAGCCGGGACTAGCGGTGTTCTCTACGAGCAGTACTTC
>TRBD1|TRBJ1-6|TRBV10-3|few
CAISADRDNSPLHF
TGTGCCATCAGTGCGGACAGGGACAATTCACCCCTCCACTTT
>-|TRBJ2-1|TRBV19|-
CASRLRGLRNNEQFF
TGTGCCAGTAGACTTCGGGGTCTTCGAAACAATGAGCAGTTCTTC
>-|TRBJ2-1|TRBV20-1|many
CSAGNEQFF
TGCAGTGCTGGAAATGAGCAGTTCTTC
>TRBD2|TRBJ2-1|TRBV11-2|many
CASSLESGRLGYNEQFF
TGTGCCAGCAGCTTAGAGTCCGGGAGGCTCGGTTACAATGAGCAGTTCTTC
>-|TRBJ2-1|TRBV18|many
CASSPLRVNEQFF
TGTGCCAGCTCACCATTGAGGGTAAATGAGCAGTTCTTC
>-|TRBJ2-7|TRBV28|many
CASSLKISDPSYEQYF
TGTGCCAGCAGTTTAAAAATCAGCGACCCCTCCTACGAGCAGTACTTC
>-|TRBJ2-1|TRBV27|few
CASNQGTPSSYNEQFF
TGTGCCAGCAATCAGGGGACCCCGAGCTCCTACAATGAGCAGTTCTTC
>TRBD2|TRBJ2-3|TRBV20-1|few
CSGGSYGDTQYF
TGCAGCGGCGGGAGCTATGGAGATACGCAGTATTTT
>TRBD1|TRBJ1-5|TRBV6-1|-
CASIPRGGTGVQPQHF
TGTGCCAGCATCCCACGAGGGGGGACAGGGGTTCAGCCCCAGCATTTT
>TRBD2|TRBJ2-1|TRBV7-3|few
CASSPDKRESSYNEQFF
TGTGCCAGCAGCCCCGATAAGCGGGAGAGCTCCTACAATGAGCAGTTCTTC
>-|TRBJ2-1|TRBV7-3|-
CASSLRAVSYNEQFF
TGTGCCAGCAGCTTGCGAGCGGTCTCCTACAATGAGCAGTTCTTC
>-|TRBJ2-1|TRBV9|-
CASSSEGLPYDEQFF
TGTGCCAGCAGCTCAGAGGGACTCCCCTACGATGAGCAGTTCTTC
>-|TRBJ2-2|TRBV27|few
CASSPLASGELFF
TGTGCCAGCAGTCCCCTAGCGTCCGGGGAGCTGTTTTTT
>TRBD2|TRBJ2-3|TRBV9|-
CASSHETSGRSDTQYF
TGTGCCAGCAGCCACGAGACTAGCGGGAGATCGGATACGCAGTATTTT
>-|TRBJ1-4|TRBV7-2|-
CASSRPGGTREKLFF
TGTGCCAGCAGCAGACCGGGGGGCACAAGGGAAAAACTGTTTTTT
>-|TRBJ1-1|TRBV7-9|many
CASSLGTRGENTEAFF
TGTGCCAGCAGCTTAGGGACCAGGGGTGAAAACACTGAAGCTTTCTTT
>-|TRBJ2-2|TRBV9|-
CASSVVGRNTGELFF
TGTGCCAGCAGCGTAGTCGGGAGAAACACCGGGGAGCTGTTTTTT
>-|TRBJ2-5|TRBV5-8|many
CASRETAEETQYF
TGTGCCAGCAGGGAGACAGCCGAAGAGACCCAGTACTTC
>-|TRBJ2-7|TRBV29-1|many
CSVEGGDSYEQYF
TGCAGCGTTGAGGGCGGGGACTCCTACGAGCAGTACTTC
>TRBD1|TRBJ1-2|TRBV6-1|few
CASRRQGATEGYTF
TGTGCCAGCAGGAGACAGGGGGCGACGGAAGGCTACACCTTC
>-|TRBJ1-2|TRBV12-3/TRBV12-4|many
CASSPGLGHYGYTF
TGTGCCAGCAGCCCGGGACTCGGACACTATGGCTACACCTTC
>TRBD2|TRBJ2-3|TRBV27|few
CASSLRAGRGTDTQYF
TGTGCCAGCAGTTTAAGGGCGGGGAGGGGCACAGATACGCAGTATTTT